The clone carrying this T cell receptor beta chain was detected many times. The V gene's germline CDR1 is SGHNT and CDR2 YENEEA. The CDR3 is 15 residues long. V was clipped by 1 base and J by 0 bases, with 10 bases between them. This entry belongs to a study of T cells in Graves' hyperthyroidism and ophthalmopathy. TCR beta CDR3 sequences were amplified from RNA transcripts. HTBI primers were used for first-round RT-PCR of the TCR CDR3. TCRdb re-analysed the multiplex PCR reads in MiXCR, keeping a single row per CDR3 protein. The sample has approximately 220,000 distinct CDR3 sequences; approximately 20% are singletons.

This clonotype originated in a man aged 40-50 years with Graves' hyperthyroidism. V usage is TRBV11-3 and J usage is TRBJ2-7, with TRBD1 as a possible D gene (6 bases). The material sequenced was blood. The CDR3 region is CASSLGVDSSYEQYF. The CDR3 nucleotides are TGTGCCAGCAGCTTAGGGGTGGACAGCTCCTACGAGCAGTACTTC.